Each of the 9 T cell receptor beta chains below was sequenced from the same sample in a study of cytomegalovirus exposure and HLA in healthy donors. 13 Jbeta primers and 60 Vbeta primers were used for the PCR. Clones were sequenced by immunoSEQ multiplex PCR, and TCRdb holds only the in-frame ones, with some missing. This table lists about 41,000 clones. The sample comprised PBMCs. The receptors were sampled from a man aged 25-45 years in good health and CMV-seronegative.

Details on this clone: The junction departs from germline at one end; a sequencing error may be responsible. The chain uses TRBV18 and TRBJ1-5, with D uncertain. The CDR3 has 14 residues. CDR1 and CDR2 (germline): KGHSH, LQKENI. CDR3 sequence: CASSPLHAGQHQHF. The DNA of the CDR3 is TGTGCCAGCTCACCACTACACGCTGGGCAGCACCAGCATTTT. Using reference TRBV18 and TRBJ1-5 for the parts outside the CDR3, the full variable domain is NAGVMQNPRHLVRRRGQEARLRCSPMKGHSHVYWYRQLPEEGLKFMVYLQKENIIDESGMPKERFSAEFPKEGPSILRIQQVVRGDSAAYFCASSPLHAGQHQHFGDGTRLSIL.

CDR3 in DNA: TGTGCCAGCAGCAGAACGGGCAGGGGGCAGCGGAATGAGCAGTTCTTC. Amino acid sequence: CASSRTGRGQRNEQFF. The V and J genes are TRBV7-3 and TRBJ2-1, with 8 bases aligning to TRBD1. Germline V gene lookup returns CDR1 SGHTA and CDR2 FQGTGA. With 5 bases clipped from V and 7 bases from J, the junction kept 13 bases outside the gene matches. The length of the CDR3 is 16 residues.

The V call is TRBV21-1, the J call TRBJ2-6; the table calls TRBD1, which could not be checked here. TRBV21-1 is an annotated pseudogene. This CDR3 region has 16 residues. The CDR3 DNA is TGTGCCAGCAGCAAACCGCAGGACTCTGGGGCCAACGTCCTGACTTTC. Its translation is CASSKPQDSGANVLTF.

This chain joins TRBV7-2 and TRBJ2-1; D perhaps matches TRBD2 (7 bases). The CDR3 consists of 14 residues. The germline gives CDR1 SGHTA, CDR2 FQGNSA. V lost 6 bases and J 5 bases, leaving 14 bases between the germline ends. CDR3 protein: CASRGGATDNEQFF. In DNA, the CDR3 is TGTGCCAGCAGGGGGGGGGCGACCGACAATGAGCAGTTCTTC.

This chain links TRBV7-6 with TRBJ2-3; 11 bases are shared with TRBD2. Germline lookup yields CDR1 SGHVS and CDR2 FNYEAQ. The junction had 10 bases not matched to a gene; V was cut back by 4 bases and J by 4 bases. CDR3 size: 17 residues. CDR3 nucleotide sequence: TGTGCCAGCAGCTACACCCTAGCGGGGGGCCCCCCAGATACGCAGTATTTT. Protein: CASSYTLAGGPPDTQYF.

This rearrangement joins TRBV19 to TRBJ2-6; no clear D gene. Per the germline V gene, CDR1 is LNHDA and CDR2 is SQIVND (reference sequence). The CDR3 totals 14 residues. Trimming removed 4 bases at V and 1 base at J, with 5 bases between. This CDR3 reads CASSRLSGANVLTF. The CDR3 DNA reads as TGTGCCAGTAGTAGGCTGTCTGGGGCCAACGTCCTGACTTTC.

This chain connects TRBV5-6 to TRBJ2-5; tentative D call: TRBD2 (6 bases). The CDR3 totals 13 residues. In germline, CDR1 is SGHDT, CDR2 YYEEEE. Trimming pared 4 bases from V and 2 bases from J, leaving 9 bases between. In DNA form, the CDR3 reads TGTGCCAGCAGCAGACTAGTGCAAGAGACCCAGTACTTC. The encoded protein is CASSRLVQETQYF.

This sequence joins TRBV27 and TRBJ2-2; no clear D. Germline V lookup: CDR1 MNHEY, CDR2 SMNVEV (reference sequence). Trimming took 6 bases from V and 6 from J, leaving 8 bases between them. The CDR3 runs to 12 residues. The CDR3 protein is CASRHFSGELFF. For the CDR3, the DNA is TGTGCCAGCAGACATTTTTCCGGGGAGCTGTTTTTT.

The chain couples TRBV12-5 to TRBJ2-1, with D possibly TRBD2 on 6 matching bases. V was cut by 0 bases and J by 4 bases, with 10 bases left in between. The germline V gene encodes CDR1 LGHNT and CDR2 FRNRAP. The CDR3 covers 15 residues. The CDR3 loop is CASGLVGTGYNEQFF. CDR3 coding DNA: TGTGCTAGTGGTTTGGTGGGGACTGGATACAATGAGCAGTTCTTC.